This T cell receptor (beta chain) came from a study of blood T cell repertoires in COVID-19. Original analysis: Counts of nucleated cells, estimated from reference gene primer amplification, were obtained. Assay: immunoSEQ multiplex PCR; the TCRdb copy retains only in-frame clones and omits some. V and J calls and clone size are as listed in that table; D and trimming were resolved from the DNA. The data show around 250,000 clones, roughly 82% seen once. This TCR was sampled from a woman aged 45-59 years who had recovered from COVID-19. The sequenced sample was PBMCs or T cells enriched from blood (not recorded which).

Here the CDR3 reads CASSGGGAGETQYF. The CDR3 DNA follows: TGCGCCAGCAGTGGAGGGGGGGCCGGAGAGACCCAGTACTTC. V gene TRBV5-1 combines with J gene TRBJ2-5, with a possible D match to TRBD2 (7 bases). Germline CDR1 reads SGHRS; CDR2 reads YFSETQ. Trimming removed 5 bases from V and 4 bases from J, with 15 bases in between. CDR3 length: 14 residues.